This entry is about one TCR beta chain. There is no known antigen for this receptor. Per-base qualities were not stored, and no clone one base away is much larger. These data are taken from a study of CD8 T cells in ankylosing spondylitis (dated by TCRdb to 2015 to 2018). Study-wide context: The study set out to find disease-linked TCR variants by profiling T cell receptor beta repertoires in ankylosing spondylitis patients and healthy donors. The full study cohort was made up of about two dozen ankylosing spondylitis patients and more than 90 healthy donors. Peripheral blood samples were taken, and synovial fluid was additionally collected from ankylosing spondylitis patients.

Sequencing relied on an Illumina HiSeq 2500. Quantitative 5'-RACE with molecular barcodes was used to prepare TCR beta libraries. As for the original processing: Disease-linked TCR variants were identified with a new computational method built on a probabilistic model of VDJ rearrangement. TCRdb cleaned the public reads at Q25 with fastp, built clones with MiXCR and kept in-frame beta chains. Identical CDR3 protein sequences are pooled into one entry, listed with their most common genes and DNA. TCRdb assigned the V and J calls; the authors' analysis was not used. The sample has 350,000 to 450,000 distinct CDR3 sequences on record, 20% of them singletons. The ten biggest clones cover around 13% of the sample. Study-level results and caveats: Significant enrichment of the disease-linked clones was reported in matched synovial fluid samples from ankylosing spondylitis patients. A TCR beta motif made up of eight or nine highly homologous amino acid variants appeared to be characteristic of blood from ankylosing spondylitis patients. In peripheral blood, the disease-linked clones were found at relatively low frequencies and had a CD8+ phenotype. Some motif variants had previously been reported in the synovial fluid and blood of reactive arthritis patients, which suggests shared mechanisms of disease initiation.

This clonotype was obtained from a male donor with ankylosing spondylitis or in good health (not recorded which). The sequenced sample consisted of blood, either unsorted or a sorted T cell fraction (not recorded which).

The DNA sequence reads TGTGCCAGCACCCCGGGGTTGACCTACGAGCAGTACTTC. Its translation is CASTPGLTYEQYF. The V and J genes are TRBV28 and TRBJ2-7, and the D gene may be TRBD2, 5 bases matching. V and J are truncated by 7 bases and 2 bases respectively, leaving an intervening sequence of 12 bases. CDR1 and CDR2 (MDHEN, SYDVKM) derive from the germline V gene. Reading from cysteine to phenylalanine, the CDR3 counts 13 amino acids. Left in the record is the CDR3 DNA by itself, 39 bases read in frame from the first base.